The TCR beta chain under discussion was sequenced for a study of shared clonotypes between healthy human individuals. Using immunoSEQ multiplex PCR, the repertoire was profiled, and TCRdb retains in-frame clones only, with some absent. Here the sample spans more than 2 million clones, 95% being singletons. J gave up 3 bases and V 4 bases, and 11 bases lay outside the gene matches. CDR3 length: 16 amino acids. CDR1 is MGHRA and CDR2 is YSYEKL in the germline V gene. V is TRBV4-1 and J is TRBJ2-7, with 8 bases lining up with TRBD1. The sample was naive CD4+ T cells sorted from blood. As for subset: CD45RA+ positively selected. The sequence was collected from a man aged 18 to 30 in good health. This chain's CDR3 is CASSPPTGGTSYEQYF. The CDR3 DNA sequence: TGCGCCAGCAGCCCCCCCACAGGGGGTACAAGCTACGAGCAGTACTTC.